The sequence of this T cell receptor beta chain was determined in a study of blood T cell repertoires in COVID-19. The wider study: COVID-19 samples collected from the United States, Italy and Spain covered acute and convalescent phases.

Original handling: Scientists estimated how many nucleated cells there were by amplifying reference gene primers. The data were produced by immunoSEQ multiplex PCR, yet TCRdb's version contains in-frame clones alone and is incomplete. The D gene and trimming were derived from the DNA, and the V and J assignments and clone size from that table. The sample comprises 140,000 to 150,000 clones, 88% of which are singletons, and approximately 1.8% rests with the top ten. The CDR3 is 16 residues long. The genes are TRBV12-2 and TRBJ2-3; TRBD2 is taken as the D call from the table, unchecked against the DNA. TRBV12-2 is given as a pseudogene. The clonotype originates from a man aged 65 to 79 with acute or convalescent COVID-19. Sequenced input: peripheral blood. The CDR3 here is CASRAPTGTSTDTQYF. The CDR3 nucleotides are TGTGCAAGTCGCGCCCCAACCGGGACTAGCACAGATACGCAGTATTTT.